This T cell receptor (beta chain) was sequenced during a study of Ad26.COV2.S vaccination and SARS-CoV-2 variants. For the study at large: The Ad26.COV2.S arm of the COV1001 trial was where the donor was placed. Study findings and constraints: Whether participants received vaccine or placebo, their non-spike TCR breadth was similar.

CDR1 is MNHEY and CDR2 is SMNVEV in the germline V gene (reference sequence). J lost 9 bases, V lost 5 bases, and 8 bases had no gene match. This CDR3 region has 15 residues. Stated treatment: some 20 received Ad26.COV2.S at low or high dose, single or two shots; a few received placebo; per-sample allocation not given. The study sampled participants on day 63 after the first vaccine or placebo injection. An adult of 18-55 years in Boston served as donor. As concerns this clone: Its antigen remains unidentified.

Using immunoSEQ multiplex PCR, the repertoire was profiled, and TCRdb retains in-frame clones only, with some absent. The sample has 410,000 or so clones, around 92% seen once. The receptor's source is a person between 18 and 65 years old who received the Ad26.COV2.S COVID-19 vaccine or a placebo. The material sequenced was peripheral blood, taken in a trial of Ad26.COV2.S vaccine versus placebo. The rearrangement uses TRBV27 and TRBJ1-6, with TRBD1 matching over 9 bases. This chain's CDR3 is CASSAKTGGGSPLHF. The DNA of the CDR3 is TGTGCCAGCAGTGCGAAGACAGGGGGAGGTTCACCCCTCCACTTT.